The source of this TCR beta chain is a study of T cell repertoires in cytomegalovirus infection. Germline loops: CDR1 MNHEY, CDR2 SVGEGT. Deletions cut 11 bases from V and 0 bases from J, with 11 bases between. There are 13 residues in the CDR3. The sample holds a few counts of this clonotype. TCRdb re-called the reads through MiXCR, storing one row per CDR3 protein. Among 310,000 or so distinct CDR3 sequences listed, roughly a quarter were seen once. V usage is TRBV6-2 or TRBV6-3 and J usage is TRBJ1-5; D may be TRBD1 (5 bases). This sequence was found in a human donor in good health (CMV status not recorded). Some clones in this sample may be carry-over from other donors' samples. What was sequenced was PBMCs. DNA for the CDR3: TGTGCCGGACAAGTTGATAGCAATCAGCCCCAGCATTTT. The encoded protein is CAGQVDSNQPQHF.